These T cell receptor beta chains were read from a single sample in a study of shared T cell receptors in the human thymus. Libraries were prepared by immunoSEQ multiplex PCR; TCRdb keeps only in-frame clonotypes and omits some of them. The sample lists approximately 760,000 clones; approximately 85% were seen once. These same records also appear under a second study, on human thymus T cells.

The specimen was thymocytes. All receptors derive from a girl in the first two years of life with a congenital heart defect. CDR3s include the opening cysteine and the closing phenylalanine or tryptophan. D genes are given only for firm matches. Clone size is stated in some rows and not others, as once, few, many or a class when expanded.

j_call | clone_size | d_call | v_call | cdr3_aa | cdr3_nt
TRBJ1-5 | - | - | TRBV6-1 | CASRATGSNQPQHF | TGTGCCAGCAGGGCGACAGGTAGCAATCAGCCCCAGCATTTT
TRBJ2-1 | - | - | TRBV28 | CASSLRRPNNEQFF | TGTGCCAGCAGTTTAAGGCGGCCTAACAATGAGCAGTTCTTC
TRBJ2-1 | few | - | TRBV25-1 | CASSDLNRVENNEQFF | TGTGCCAGCAGTGACTTAAACAGGGTAGAGAATAATGAGCAGTTCTTC
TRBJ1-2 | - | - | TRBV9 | CASSEGPHRAYGYTF | TGTGCCAGCAGCGAGGGGCCCCACAGGGCTTATGGCTACACCTTC
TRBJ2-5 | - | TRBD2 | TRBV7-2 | CASSFSPGGEGETQYF | TGTGCCAGCAGCTTTAGTCCCGGGGGGGAGGGAGAGACCCAGTACTTC
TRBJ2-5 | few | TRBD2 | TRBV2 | CASSDGGVGETQYF | TGTGCCAGCAGTGATGGGGGGGTAGGAGAGACCCAGTACTTC
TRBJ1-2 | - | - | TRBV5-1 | CASSFRQVGYGYTF | TGCGCCAGCAGCTTTCGACAGGTCGGGTATGGCTACACCTTC
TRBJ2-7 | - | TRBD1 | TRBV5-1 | CASSLAADRAAYEQYF | TGCGCCAGCAGCTTGGCCGCGGACAGGGCCGCCTACGAGCAGTACTTC
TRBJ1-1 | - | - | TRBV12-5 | CASGLERPHEAYTEAFF | TGTGCTAGTGGTTTGGAACGCCCGCACGAAGCCTACACTGAAGCTTTCTTT
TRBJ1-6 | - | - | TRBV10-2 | CASSVTGYSNSPLHF | TGCGCCAGCAGTGTAACAGGCTATAGTAATTCACCCCTCCACTTT
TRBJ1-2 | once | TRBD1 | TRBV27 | CASSLAYRGQGYGYTF | TGTGCCAGCAGTTTGGCCTACAGGGGGCAGGGCTATGGCTACACCTTC